Presented here are 24 T cell receptor beta chains from one specimen sequenced in a study of T cell repertoires in cytomegalovirus infection. Their cognate antigens are unknown. TCRdb recomputed calls from the reads with MiXCR, one row per CDR3 protein. The data contain approximately 600,000 distinct CDR3 sequences, around two fifths of them seen just once; the ten biggest clones take up about 46%. The sample here was cultured PBMCs, taken from culture after CMV antigen stimulation. These receptor sequences come from a human donor in good health (CMV status not recorded). Some clones in this sample may be carry-over from other donors' samples.

The rearrangement joins TRBV7-2 to TRBJ2-1; D is unresolved. V was cut by 2 bases and J by 0 bases, with 8 bases left in between. The CDR3 runs 15 residues. Germline CDR1 and CDR2: SGHTA and FQGNSA. In DNA, the CDR3 is TGTGCCAGCAGCTTACAGCCTCACTCCTACAATGAGCAGTTCTTC. This encodes CASSLQPHSYNEQFF.

This chain joins TRBV10-3 and TRBJ2-7, with 8 bases matching TRBD1. V was pared by 10 bases and J by 0 bases, with 20 bases of the junction left unmatched. The CDR3 extends over 18 amino acids. CDR1 is ENHRY and CDR2 is SYGVKD in the germline V gene. CDR3 protein: CASRPGTGTRRSSYEQYF. Written as DNA, the CDR3 is TGTGCCAGCCGACCCGGGACAGGAACCAGAAGGAGCTCCTACGAGCAGTACTTC.

The chain joins TRBV7-6 to TRBJ2-1; 7 nucleotides match TRBD2. The CDR3 sequence is 16 residues long. CDR1 is SGHVS, CDR2 FNYEAQ, per germline. The junction had 12 bases not matched to a gene; V was cut back by 1 base and J by 9 bases. The DNA for the CDR3 is TGTGCCAGCAGCTTAGAAGCGGGACTATTTTCAGTTGAGCAGTTCTTC. Its protein is CASSLEAGLFSVEQFF.

This clonotype has just a few counts. The chain employs TRBV5-3 and TRBJ2-3, with D perhaps given as TRBD1 or TRBD2 (5 bases each). Being an ORF, TRBV5-3 has a function that is uncertain. The CDR3 is 15 residues long. With 8 bases removed from V and 0 bases from J, the gap between germline ends came to 16 bases. CDR3 amino acids: CASSPFGGSTDTQYF. The CDR3, as DNA: TGTGCCAGCAGTCCCTTTGGGGGAAGCACAGATACGCAGTATTTT.

The V and J genes are TRBV6-1 and TRBJ1-2; no firm D call. Trimming removed 1 base from V and 4 bases from J, with 10 bases in between. The CDR3 is made up of 14 amino acids. Germline CDR1 and CDR2: MNHNS and SASEGT. The CDR3 DNA follows: TGTGCCAGCAGTGAAGTCGACGGGAGCTATGGCTACACCTTC. Its translation is CASSEVDGSYGYTF.

The V gene is TRBV7-8, the J gene TRBJ2-2; 7 positions match TRBD2. V was pared by 5 bases and J by 0 bases, with 9 bases of the junction left unmatched. The CDR3 totals 17 residues. CDR1 is SGHVS, CDR2 FQNEAQ, per germline. The DNA for the CDR3 is TGTGCCAGCAGCCGATGGCCCGGGGGGACGAACACCGGGGAGCTGTTTTTT. This sequence encodes CASSRWPGGTNTGELFF.

The chain has TRBV7-8 and TRBJ1-2; D unresolved. V was clipped by 5 bases and J by 0 bases, with 13 bases between them. This CDR3 region has 15 residues. CDR1 SGHVS and CDR2 FQNEAQ come from the germline V gene. CDR3 loop: CASSPTRVANYGYTF. Written as DNA, the CDR3 is TGTGCCAGCAGCCCAACACGGGTCGCTAACTATGGCTACACCTTC.

This clonotype came up a few times. This chain joins TRBV7-9 and TRBJ1-4, with a tentative D call TRBD1 (5 bases). This CDR3 is built from 15 residues. Germline assignment: CDR1 SEHNR and CDR2 FQNEAQ (reference sequence). V lost 5 bases and J 3 bases, leaving 13 bases between the germline ends. DNA of the CDR3: TGTGCCAGCAGCATCGGGCAGGGTGCTAATGAAAAACTGTTTTTT. Translating gives CASSIGQGANEKLFF. Supplemented by reference TRBV7-9 and TRBJ1-4, the full variable domain reads DTGVSQNPRHKITKRGQNVTFRCDPISEHNRLYWYRQTLGQGPEFLTYFQNEAQLEKSRLLSDRFSAERPKGSFSTLEIQRTEQGDSAMYLCASSIGQGANEKLFFGSGTQLSVL.

V gene TRBV11-2 combines with J gene TRBJ2-5; D gene uncertain. The CDR3 has 14 amino acids. Germline V gene data show CDR1 as SGHAT and CDR2 as FQNNGV. Trimming took 7 bases from V and 2 from J, leaving 14 bases between them. CDR3 sequence reads: CASTLEPSQETQYF. CDR3 in DNA: TGTGCCAGCACCCTAGAACCTTCACAAGAGACCCAGTACTTC.

This chain connects TRBV27 to TRBJ2-7; 9 nucleotides align to TRBD1. The trim removed 6 bases at V and 4 bases at J, leaving 10 bases unmatched. The CDR3 runs to 15 residues. Germline V gene data show CDR1 as MNHEY and CDR2 as SMNVEV (reference sequence). The CDR3, as DNA: TGTGCCAGCAGACCACGACAACAGGGGGCTTACGAGCAGTACTTC. Amino acid sequence: CASRPRQQGAYEQYF.

This clonotype was counted between two and nine times. The genes are TRBV28 and TRBJ2-3; 10 nucleotides match TRBD1. Germline V lookup: CDR1 MDHEN, CDR2 SYDVKM. This CDR3 is built from 15 residues. Losses at the gene ends were 4 bases for V and 2 bases for J; bases not matched to a gene: 3. Here the CDR3 reads CASSSGTGATDTQYF. DNA of the CDR3: TGTGCCAGCAGTTCCGGGACAGGGGCCACAGATACGCAGTATTTT.

The chain couples TRBV4-1 to TRBJ1-4; unclear D gene. The CDR3 runs to 15 residues. The germline CDR1 and CDR2 sequences are MGHRA and YSYEKL. V was cut by 1 base and J by 0 bases, with 6 bases left in between. The CDR3: CASSQGGPTNEKLFF. CDR3 nucleotides: TGCGCCAGCAGCCAAGGAGGACCAACTAATGAAAAACTGTTTTTT.

This chain connects TRBV7-2 to TRBJ2-1, with 9 nucleotides matching TRBD2. CDR3 length: 13 residues. Germline trimming cut 4 bases from V and 8 bases from J; bases unmatched to any gene: 3. Germline CDR1 SGHTA, CDR2 FQGNSA. The CDR3 region has the DNA TGTGCCAGCAGCTGGGGACTAGCCTATGAGCAGTTCTTC. Amino acid sequence: CASSWGLAYEQFF.

The CDR3 sequence is CASSLASGSGSYNEQFF. Written as DNA, the CDR3 is TGCGCCAGCAGCTTGGCTAGCGGGAGCGGTTCCTACAATGAGCAGTTCTTC. The J gene is TRBJ2-1, the V gene TRBV5-1; 10 nucleotides line up with TRBD2. The V segment lost 0 bases and the J segment 1 base; nucleotides outside the gene matches: 4. The CDR3 is 17 residues long. In germline, CDR1 is SGHRS, CDR2 YFSETQ.

The genes are TRBV6-2 or TRBV6-3 and TRBJ1-5; D gene unclear. The ends were cut back, 2 bases at V and 6 bases at J, with 11 bases in the middle. Per the germline V gene, CDR1 is MNHEY and CDR2 is SVGEGT. The CDR3 sequence is 14 residues long. The DNA of the CDR3 is TGTGCCAGCAGTTACGCACAGCAAGGTCAGCCCCAGCATTTT. Translated, it gives CASSYAQQGQPQHF.

This chain joins TRBV7-2 and TRBJ2-3, with D maybe TRBD1 (5 bases). The CDR3 loop spans 17 amino acids. Germline lookup yields CDR1 SGHTA and CDR2 FQGNSA. Trimming took off 2 bases at V and 2 bases at J, with 17 bases between the two ends. The CDR3 here is CASSLKGLSFPTDTQYF. Here the CDR3 DNA reads TGTGCCAGCAGCTTAAAGGGGCTATCTTTCCCCACAGATACGCAGTATTTT.

For this clonotype: At one of its ends the junction is not consistent with the germline gene, which may arise from a read error. This chain joins TRBV4-1 and TRBJ2-1; 11 nucleotides match TRBD2. Germline CDR1 reads MGHRA; CDR2 reads YSYEKL. This CDR3 contains 17 residues. The CDR3 DNA reads TGTGCCAGCAGCCAATCACCTAGCGGGGGGCCCTACAATGAGCAGTTCTTC. It is translated as CASSQSPSGGPYNEQFF.

This clonotype was seen a handful of times. V is TRBV12-3 or TRBV12-4 and J is TRBJ1-2, with D uncertain. The ends were cut back, 6 bases at V and 4 bases at J, with 18 bases in the middle. The CDR3 has 15 residues. The DNA of the CDR3 is TGTGCCAGCAGGCCCAGCCTCGGTTTACGCTATGGCTACACCTTC. This gives the protein CASRPSLGLRYGYTF.

V is TRBV10-2 and J is TRBJ2-7, with unresolved D. V was pared by 3 bases and J by 6 bases, with 9 bases between. Germline CDR1 WSHSY, CDR2 SAAADI. CDR3 size: 12 residues. In nucleotides, the CDR3 is TGCGCCAGCAGTGACGTGCCCGGCGAGCAGTACTTC. Residues: CASSDVPGEQYF.

The table lists this clonotype with a few counts. J is TRBJ2-3 and V is TRBV7-8, with 7 bases that match TRBD1. The CDR3 contains 17 residues. The trim removed 5 bases at V and 2 bases at J, leaving 13 bases unmatched. Germline CDR1 reads SGHVS; CDR2 reads FQNEAQ. CDR3 DNA sequence: TGTGCCAGCAGCAGAAGGCCGGGACAGCAAGTCACAGATACGCAGTATTTT. Protein: CASSRRPGQQVTDTQYF.

This chain joins TRBV4-3 and TRBJ2-5, with D possibly matching TRBD2 (6 bases). This CDR3 is built from 15 residues. V was clipped by 0 bases and J by 1 base, with 9 bases between them. Germline CDR1 and CDR2: LGHNA and YSLEER. The CDR3 coding sequence is TGCGCCAGCAGCCAAGATACGGGAGCCCAAGAGACCCAGTACTTC. As protein: CASSQDTGAQETQYF.

The rearrangement uses TRBV28 and TRBJ2-7; 10 nucleotides agree with TRBD1. J lost 6 bases, V lost 5 bases, and 16 bases had no gene match. Germline assignment: CDR1 MDHEN and CDR2 SYDVKM. CDR3 length: 17 amino acids. The CDR3 DNA follows: TGTGCCAGCAGTGTTACGGGGACAGGGGTGGGAGCCTTCGAGCAGTACTTC. Translation gives CASSVTGTGVGAFEQYF.

This clonotype showed up just a few times. The chain carries TRBV7-8 and TRBJ1-3; D remains unclear. Germline lookup yields CDR1 SGHVS and CDR2 FQNEAQ. The CDR3 is made up of 13 amino acids. Trimming removed 4 bases at V and 2 bases at J, with 6 bases between. The CDR3 reads CASSSRTGNTIYF. The DNA of the CDR3 is TGTGCCAGCAGCTCTCGGACTGGAAACACCATATATTTT.

This clonotype has a count of ten or more. The genes are TRBV7-8 and TRBJ2-6; D is perhaps TRBD1 (6 bases). The CDR3 length is 18 residues. V was cut by 2 bases and J by 4 bases, with 18 bases left in between. The germline gives CDR1 SGHVS, CDR2 FQNEAQ. In DNA, the CDR3 is TGTGCCAGCAGCTTATTAGGCAGGGGTGGGCCGGGGGCCAACGTCCTGACTTTC. It encodes CASSLLGRGGPGANVLTF.